Listed below are T cell receptor beta chains from one sample, sequenced in a study of Graves' ophthalmopathy and Graves' hyperthyroidism. A single record per CDR3 protein comes from TCRdb applying MiXCR to the multiplex PCR reads. The data contain hundreds of thousands of distinct CDR3 sequences, about 24% of them singletons. Specimen: peripheral blood. These receptors were collected from a woman between 18 and 29 years old with stable Graves' hyperthyroidism. Some clones in this sample may be carry-over from other donors' samples. Both conserved end residues are part of each CDR3. D genes are given only for firm matches. Not all rows give a size; the values are once, few, many and, for expanded clones, a class.

CDR3 | DNA | J | size | V | D
CAWSTGTEAFF | TGTGCCTGGAGTACCGGCACTGAAGCTTTCTTT | TRBJ1-1 | many | TRBV30 | -
CASSWRRGYEQYF | TGTGCCAGCAGTTGGAGAAGAGGGTACGAGCAGTACTTC | TRBJ2-7 | - | TRBV12-3/TRBV12-4 | -
CASSSYRDRGTEAFF | TGTGCCAGCAGCTCGTACCGGGACAGGGGAACTGAAGCTTTCTTT | TRBJ1-1 | many | TRBV11-3 | TRBD1
CASSLSFTYEQYF | TGTGCCAGCAGTCTGAGCTTCACCTACGAGCAGTACTTC | TRBJ2-7 | many | TRBV6-2/TRBV6-3 | -
CSARKISGSSYNSPLHF | TGCAGTGCTAGAAAGATAAGTGGGAGCTCCTATAATTCACCCCTCCACTTT | TRBJ1-6 | - | TRBV20-1 | -
CASSLTTGQPRMNTEAFF | TGTGCCAGCAGCTTGACGACAGGGCAACCGCGAATGAACACTGAAGCTTTCTTT | TRBJ1-1 | - | TRBV5-6 | TRBD1
CASSYSRDQHQETQYF | TGTGCCAGCAGTTACTCTCGGGACCAACACCAAGAGACCCAGTACTTC | TRBJ2-5 | many | TRBV6-2/TRBV6-3 | -
CATSVMAEETQYF | TGTGCCACCAGTGTTATGGCGGAAGAGACCCAGTACTTC | TRBJ2-5 | once | TRBV15 | -
CATSRDRQAGNTIYF | TGTGCCACCAGCAGAGATCGACAGGCCGGAAACACCATATATTTT | TRBJ1-3 | few | TRBV15 | -
CAWSRDLFTEAFF | TGTGCCTGGAGCCGGGACCTCTTCACTGAAGCTTTCTTT | TRBJ1-1 | - | TRBV30 | -
CSVETRDYEQYF | TGCAGCGTTGAAACGAGAGACTACGAGCAGTACTTC | TRBJ2-7 | - | TRBV29-1 | -
CASSEAGAGDYYGYTF | TGTGCCAGCAGTGAAGCAGGGGCGGGGGACTACTATGGCTACACCTTC | TRBJ1-2 | few | TRBV2 | -
CSASLEGEVTQYF | TGCAGTGCTAGTCTCGAGGGAGAGGTGACCCAGTACTTC | TRBJ2-5 | many | TRBV20-1 | -
CASSQELEMTGTNTEAFF | TGTGCCAGCAGCCAAGAACTTGAAATGACAGGGACGAACACTGAAGCTTTCTTT | TRBJ1-1 | few | TRBV4-2 | TRBD1
CSARYQETQYF | TGCAGTGCTCGGTACCAAGAGACCCAGTACTTC | TRBJ2-5 | many | TRBV20-1 | -
CASSLEPAQETQYF | TGCGCCAGCAGCTTGGAACCGGCCCAAGAGACCCAGTACTTC | TRBJ2-5 | - | TRBV5-1 | -
CSARERLVWGQETQYF | TGCAGTGCTAGAGAGAGACTAGTTTGGGGTCAAGAGACCCAGTACTTC | TRBJ2-5 | few | TRBV20-1 | -
CASSFQAQETQYF | TGTGCCAGCAGCTTCCAGGCACAAGAGACCCAGTACTTC | TRBJ2-5 | many | TRBV7-2 | -
CASSLGTATNQETQYF | TGTGCCAGCTCACTTGGGACAGCAACGAACCAAGAGACCCAGTACTTC | TRBJ2-5 | many | TRBV18 | TRBD1
CASSFLASDTGELFF | TGTGCCAGCAGCTTCCTAGCGTCGGACACCGGGGAGCTGTTTTTT | TRBJ2-2 | many | TRBV7-9 | -
CASSLTAGSYGYTF | TGTGCCAGCAGCTTAACGGCAGGGTCCTATGGCTACACCTTC | TRBJ1-2 | many | TRBV7-3 | -
CAWSYRDSPLHF | TGTGCCTGGAGTTACAGGGATTCACCCCTCCACTTT | TRBJ1-6 | few | TRBV30 | -
CASSFPDRGLWPQHF | TGTGCCAGCAGTTTTCCCGACAGGGGGCTTTGGCCCCAGCATTTT | TRBJ1-5 | many | TRBV28 | TRBD1
CASSFGGKAFF | TGTGCCAGCAGTTTCGGGGGTAAAGCTTTCTTT | TRBJ1-1 | many | TRBV12-3/TRBV12-4 | -
CASSSDRGRTEQYF | TGTGCCAGCAGTTCAGACAGGGGGCGTACCGAGCAGTACTTC | TRBJ2-7 | many | TRBV6-5 | TRBD1
CAIYRTDRYEQYF | TGTGCCATCTACAGGACAGACCGCTACGAGCAGTACTTC | TRBJ2-7 | few | TRBV6-1 | -
CSAWQERDSYEQYF | TGCAGTGCGTGGCAGGAAAGGGATTCCTACGAGCAGTACTTC | TRBJ2-7 | - | TRBV20-1 | -
CASRAGGHF | TGCGCCAGCCGGGCTGGAGGTCATTTT | TRBJ1-5 | - | TRBV5-1 | -
CASTLKVDVGERVSDQYF | TGTGCCAGCACGCTAAAGGTGGATGTTGGGGAGAGGGTATCGGACCAGTACTTC | TRBJ2-5 | many | TRBV6-7 | -
CAISDGRGNGNTIYF | TGTGCCATCAGTGACGGCAGGGGGAATGGAAACACCATATATTTT | TRBJ1-3 | - | TRBV10-3 | TRBD1
CASSLEGQGPYGYTF | TGCGCCAGCAGCTTGGAGGGACAGGGCCCCTATGGCTACACCTTC | TRBJ1-2 | many | TRBV5-1 | TRBD1
CASSPWRGSVETQYF | TGTGCCAGCAGCCCCTGGCGGGGGAGCGTTGAGACCCAGTACTTC | TRBJ2-5 | few | TRBV11-2 | TRBD2
CSAIPHTIYIEQYF | TGCAGTGCTATACCACATACGATTTATATCGAGCAGTACTTC | TRBJ2-7 | few | TRBV20-1 | -
CASSPQEGARETQYF | TGTGCCAGCAGCCCCCAGGAGGGGGCTCGGGAGACCCAGTACTTC | TRBJ2-5 | many | TRBV7-2 | -
CASSFLLVGTEAFF | TGTGCCAGCAGCTTCCTATTAGTAGGCACTGAAGCTTTCTTT | TRBJ1-1 | - | TRBV11-2 | -
CASSMWGGEYGYTF | TGTGCCAGTAGTATGTGGGGCGGGGAATATGGCTACACCTTC | TRBJ1-2 | many | TRBV19 | -
CASSAITGGLGQPQHF | TGTGCCAGTAGTGCCATAACAGGGGGCCTTGGACAGCCCCAGCATTTT | TRBJ1-5 | - | TRBV19 | TRBD1
CASSHRGSLGTEAFF | TGTGCCAGCAGCCACAGGGGCTCCCTGGGGACTGAAGCTTTCTTT | TRBJ1-1 | few | TRBV3-1 | -
CASSQWSGGSASQPQHF | TGTGCCAGCTCACAGTGGTCAGGGGGTTCCGCATCTCAGCCCCAGCATTTT | TRBJ1-5 | many | TRBV18 | TRBD1
CASSLYHSDFNSHLHF | TGTGCCAGCTCACTATACCACAGTGATTTTAATTCACACCTCCACTTT | TRBJ1-6 | - | TRBV18 | -
CASSERGSLGYEQYF | TGTGCCAGCAGTGAACGGGGGAGCCTAGGTTACGAGCAGTACTTC | TRBJ2-7 | many | TRBV2 | -
CASRSLAGGNQETQYF | TGTGCCAGCAGGTCACTAGCGGGAGGGAACCAAGAGACCCAGTACTTC | TRBJ2-5 | - | TRBV28 | TRBD2
CASSFGGMGYTF | TGTGCCAGCAGTTTTGGGGGCATGGGCTACACCTTC | TRBJ1-2 | - | TRBV12-3/TRBV12-4 | -
CASSLWLSRGYTF | TGTGCCAGCAGCCTGTGGCTGTCTAGAGGCTACACCTTC | TRBJ1-2 | few | TRBV11-2 | -
CASSSSGGYEQYF | TGTGCCAGCAGTTCCTCAGGGGGTTACGAGCAGTACTTC | TRBJ2-7 | many | TRBV6-5 | TRBD1
CASSRTGTGYMNTEAFF | TGTGCCAGCAGCCGAACCGGGACAGGCTACATGAACACTGAAGCTTTCTTT | TRBJ1-1 | once | TRBV6-2/TRBV6-3 | TRBD1
CASSVRQGANTGELFF | TGTGCCAGCAGTGTTAGACAGGGCGCGAACACCGGGGAGCTGTTTTTT | TRBJ2-2 | many | TRBV12-3/TRBV12-4 | TRBD1
CATGVAGNTEAFF | TGTGCCACAGGGGTGGCAGGGAACACTGAAGCTTTCTTT | TRBJ1-1 | - | TRBV27 | -
CASSSRRAGPRTNTEAFF | TGTGCCAGCAGTTCGAGGAGGGCAGGACCGCGGACGAACACTGAAGCTTTCTTT | TRBJ1-1 | many | TRBV12-3/TRBV12-4 | -
CAISPRRNTEAFF | TGTGCCATCAGCCCCCGCAGGAACACTGAAGCTTTCTTT | TRBJ1-1 | - | TRBV10-3 | -
CASSESSGVIYEQYF | TGTGCCAGCAGCGAATCTAGCGGGGTTATCTACGAGCAGTACTTC | TRBJ2-7 | few | TRBV13 | TRBD2
CASSLDQNQPQHF | TGTGCCAGCAGTTTAGACCAGAATCAGCCCCAGCATTTT | TRBJ1-5 | many | TRBV12-3/TRBV12-4 | -
CASSVAGQGADTQYF | TGTGCCAGCAGCGTAGCTGGACAGGGGGCAGATACGCAGTATTTT | TRBJ2-3 | - | TRBV9 | TRBD1
CASSFLGVGGEAFF | TGTGCCAGCAGCTTTTTAGGGGTTGGTGGTGAAGCTTTCTTT | TRBJ1-1 | many | TRBV5-6 | -
CASSRQGVRETQYF | TGTGCCAGCAGCAGACAGGGGGTGCGAGAGACCCAGTACTTC | TRBJ2-5 | - | TRBV7-2 | TRBD1